The rows below give T cell receptor beta chains drawn from one sample of a study of blood T cells in healthy people across ages. TCRdb reanalysed the 5' RACE reads using MiXCR and keeps one entry per CDR3 protein. The sample has about 690,000 distinct CDR3 sequences, 40% to 45% seen once. Sequenced sample: blood. The receptors here all came from a man aged 80 or over in good health. Both conserved end residues are part of each CDR3. A D gene is named only where the DNA matches it firmly. Only part of the rows carry a size: once, few, many, or a class if the clone is expanded.

d_call j_call v_call clone_size cdr3_length cdr3_nt cdr3_aa
NA TRBJ2-2 TRBV12-3/TRBV12-4 NA 15 TGTGCCAGCAGTTTAGTTCGCGGGATAACCGGGGAGCTGTTTTTT CASSLVRGITGELFF
TRBD1 TRBJ2-7 TRBV7-8 NA 16 TGTGCCAGCAGCTTAGCGCGCGGGACAGGGGTGTACGAGCAGTACTTC CASSLARGTGVYEQYF
NA TRBJ2-7 TRBV6-2/TRBV6-3 NA 14 TGTGCCAGCAGTTACTCGACTCACTTGATGGAGCAGTACTTC CASSYSTHLMEQYF
TRBD1 TRBJ2-3 TRBV4-3 few 15 TGCGCCAGCAGCCGCGACAGGGTTGTCGCAGATACGCAGTATTTT CASSRDRVVADTQYF
NA TRBJ2-5 TRBV4-2 NA 16 TGTGCCAGCAGCCAGTACGGGACCAAAAAGGGGGAGACCCAGTACTTC CASSQYGTKKGETQYF
NA TRBJ1-3 TRBV7-2 NA 15 TGTGCCAGCAGCTTAACAGGGAGCTCTGGAAACACCATATATTTT CASSLTGSSGNTIYF
TRBD1 TRBJ2-5 TRBV3-1 NA 18 TGTGCCAGCAGCCAGACAATTCCCGGGACAGGGGGCGGGGAGACCCAGTACTTC CASSQTIPGTGGGETQYF
NA TRBJ1-1 TRBV2 NA 14 TGTGCCAGCAGTGAGAGGGGAGGGTCAACTGAAGCTTTCTTT CASSERGGSTEAFF
TRBD2 TRBJ2-1 TRBV9 NA 15 TGTGCCAGCAGCGAGGGACTAGCGGGGCTCAATGAGCAGTTCTTC CASSEGLAGLNEQFF
TRBD1 TRBJ1-1 TRBV4-3 NA 18 TGCGCCAGCAGCCACGGGACAGGGCGTGCGAGGCCGAACACTGAAGCTTTCTTT CASSHGTGRARPNTEAFF
TRBD2 TRBJ2-3 TRBV4-3 few 16 TGCGCCAGCAGCCAAGGGTCAGCGGGGGGATCAGATACGCAGTATTTT CASSQGSAGGSDTQYF
NA TRBJ2-7 TRBV28 once 13 TGTGCCAGCGGAATATGGGTTCCCTACGAGCAGTACTTC CASGIWVPYEQYF
TRBD2 TRBJ2-1 TRBV7-9 NA 16 TGTGCCAGCAGCCCCCAGGCGGGAGGGCCTAAGAATGAGCAGTTCTTC CASSPQAGGPKNEQFF
NA TRBJ2-5 TRBV2 NA 15 TGTGCCAGCAGTGTCCGACGGGGGCCCACGGAGACCCAGTACTTC CASSVRRGPTETQYF
NA TRBJ2-7 TRBV10-2 NA 15 TGCGCCAGCAGTCGCAGTAGATTGGACCACTACGAGCAGTACTTC CASSRSRLDHYEQYF
TRBD1 TRBJ2-5 TRBV5-6 few 14 TGTGCCAGCAGCTTGCGGGCAGGGGGAGAGACCCAGTACTTC CASSLRAGGETQYF
TRBD2 TRBJ2-3 TRBV5-1 NA 15 TGCGCCAGCAGCAGAAACGGGGGGGGGACAGATACGCAGTATTTT CASSRNGGGTDTQYF
NA TRBJ2-2 TRBV24-1 NA 12 TGTGCCAGCGGGACGAGCACCGGGGAGCTGTTTTTT CASGTSTGELFF
TRBD2 TRBJ2-5 TRBV2 NA 15 TGTGCCAGCAGCCCAGGACTAGCGGGGTCGGAGACCCAGTACTTC CASSPGLAGSETQYF
NA TRBJ2-3 TRBV5-1 many 14 TGCGCCAGCAGCACCATCACTAGCACAGATACGCAGTATTTT CASSTITSTDTQYF
TRBD1 TRBJ2-7 TRBV12-3/TRBV12-4 NA 15 TGTGCCAGCAGTTACAGGGGGCGTTCCGTCTACGAGCAGTACTTC CASSYRGRSVYEQYF
NA TRBJ2-7 TRBV5-1 few 13 TGCGCCAGCAGCGATCAGATTGACTACGAGCAGTACTTC CASSDQIDYEQYF
TRBD1 TRBJ2-5 TRBV6-2/TRBV6-3 many 16 TGTGCCAGCAATTCCAGGGGCAGGGGGAACCAAGAGACCCAGTACTTC CASNSRGRGNQETQYF
NA TRBJ2-3 TRBV5-1 NA 21 TGCGCCAGCAGCTTGGCCCTTGTATACACGGCTACTCCTCAGGGGTCAGATACGCAGTATTTT CASSLALVYTATPQGSDTQYF
NA TRBJ2-1 TRBV4-1 NA 10 TGCGCCAGCGGAAGCAGTCAGCAGTTCTTC CASGSSQQFF
TRBD1 TRBJ1-5 TRBV20-1 NA 15 TGCAGTGCTAGAGATGCGGGACAGGGAGGACAGCCCCAGCATTTT CSARDAGQGGQPQHF
NA TRBJ2-7 TRBV2 NA 15 TGTGCCAGCAGCACCTCCAGGGTCCCCCTAGACGAGCAGTACTTC CASSTSRVPLDEQYF
TRBD1 TRBJ2-5 TRBV4-2 NA 15 TGTGCCAGCAGCCATACACGCACAGGGGAAGAGACCCAGTACTTC CASSHTRTGEETQYF
TRBD2 TRBJ2-7 TRBV12-3/TRBV12-4 NA 13 TGTGCCAGCAGAGGGACTAGCGGGAGTGGGCAGTACTTC CASRGTSGSGQYF
TRBD2 TRBJ2-1 TRBV3-1 NA 14 TGTGCCAGCAGCCCGGGGGGGCCAAGGAATGAGCAGTTCTTC CASSPGGPRNEQFF
TRBD2 TRBJ2-3 TRBV5-1 many 15 TGTGCCAGCAGTCCACTAGCGGGGAGCACAGATACGCAGTATTTT CASSPLAGSTDTQYF
TRBD2 TRBJ2-1 TRBV29-1 many 15 TGCAGCGTTGAAGATCCAGCGGGAGGGAGGAATGAGCAGTTCTTC CSVEDPAGGRNEQFF
NA TRBJ1-5 TRBV13 NA 12 TGTGCCAACAGCTTTGGAGATCAGCCCCAGCATTTT CANSFGDQPQHF
TRBD1 TRBJ2-7 TRBV20-1 NA 13 TGCAGTGCTAGAGAGGACAGGGACTACGAGCAGTACTTC CSAREDRDYEQYF
TRBD2 TRBJ2-7 TRBV9 few 15 TGTGCCAGCAGCGTAGAGGCGGGAGCAACCTACGAGCAGTACTTC CASSVEAGATYEQYF
NA TRBJ1-3 TRBV2 once 16 TGTGCCAGCAGCGCTACAGGGCGGACCTCTGGAAACACCATATATTTT CASSATGRTSGNTIYF
NA TRBJ2-7 TRBV27 few 17 TGTGCCAGCAGTTTTCCCCTTCGGCAGGGAGGTCTCTACGAGCAGTACTTC CASSFPLRQGGLYEQYF
NA TRBJ2-6 TRBV20-1 NA 15 TGCAGTGCTAGCACGGGGTCCTCTGGGGCCAACGTCCTGACTTTC CSASTGSSGANVLTF
NA TRBJ2-7 TRBV28 NA 16 TGTGCCAGCAGTGGAGGGGGCACCATATCGAATTACGAGCAGTACTTC CASSGGGTISNYEQYF
NA TRBJ1-2 TRBV13 few 16 TGTGCCAGCAGCCCGGCCGGTGGAGGGAAGTTCGATGGCTACACCTTC CASSPAGGGKFDGYTF
NA TRBJ2-3 TRBV20-1 NA 15 TGCAGTGCTAGAGATCGTACCCGGCTCACAGATACGCAGTATTTT CSARDRTRLTDTQYF
NA TRBJ2-1 TRBV24-1 NA 11 TGTGCCACCAGTGATTACAATGAGCAGTTCTTC CATSDYNEQFF
NA TRBJ1-2 TRBV10-1 NA 13 TGCGCCAGCAGTGAGTCCCTCACACGCGGCTACACCTTC CASSESLTRGYTF
TRBD1 TRBJ2-1 TRBV20-1 few 14 TGCAGTGCTCCCGGGACAGGGTGGCACAATGAGCAGTTCTTC CSAPGTGWHNEQFF
NA TRBJ2-1 TRBV2 few 14 TGTGCCAGCAGTGCCCTAGGGGGCTACAATGAGCAGTTCTTC CASSALGGYNEQFF
NA TRBJ2-5 TRBV24-1 NA 12 TGTGCCACCATGGGAAACCAAGAGACCCAGTACTTC CATMGNQETQYF
TRBD2 TRBJ2-7 TRBV20-1 NA 15 TGCAGTGCCATCACTAGCGGGGACTCCTACAATGAGCAGTACTTC CSAITSGDSYNEQYF
TRBD1 TRBJ2-1 TRBV6-5 few 16 TGTGCCAGCAGTACCGAGGGGGCCTTCTCCTACAATGAGCAGTTCTTC CASSTEGAFSYNEQFF
NA TRBJ1-4 TRBV6-2/TRBV6-3 NA 14 TGTGCCAGCAGTTACTTGGACCTCGACCAAGGTCTGTTTTTT CASSYLDLDQGLFF